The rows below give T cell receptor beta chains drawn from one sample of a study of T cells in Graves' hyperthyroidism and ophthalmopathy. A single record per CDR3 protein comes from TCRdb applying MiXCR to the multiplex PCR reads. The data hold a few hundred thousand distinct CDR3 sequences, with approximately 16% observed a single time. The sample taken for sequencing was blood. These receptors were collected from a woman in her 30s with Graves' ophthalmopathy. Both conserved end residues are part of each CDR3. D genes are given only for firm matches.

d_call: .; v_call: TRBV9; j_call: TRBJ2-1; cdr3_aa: CASSVSYNEQFF
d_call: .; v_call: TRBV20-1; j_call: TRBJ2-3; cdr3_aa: CSAPDPYTDTQYF
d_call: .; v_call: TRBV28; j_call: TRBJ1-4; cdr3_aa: CASRPTSEKLFF
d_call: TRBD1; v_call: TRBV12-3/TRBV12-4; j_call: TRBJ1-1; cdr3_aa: CAGTLLVGTGLVNTEAFF
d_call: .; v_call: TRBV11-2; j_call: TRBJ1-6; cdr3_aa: CASSVTASNSPLHF
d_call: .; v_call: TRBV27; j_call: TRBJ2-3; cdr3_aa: CASSSSGTDTQYF
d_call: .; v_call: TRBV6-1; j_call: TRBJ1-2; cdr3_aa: CASSEELQANYGYTF
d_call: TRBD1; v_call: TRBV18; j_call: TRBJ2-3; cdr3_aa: CASSRGTGTTDTQYF
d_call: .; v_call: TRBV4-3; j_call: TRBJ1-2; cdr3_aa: CASSQDVFGSYGYTF
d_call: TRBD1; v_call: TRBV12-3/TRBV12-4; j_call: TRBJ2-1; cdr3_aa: CAVGQGVSGGEQFF
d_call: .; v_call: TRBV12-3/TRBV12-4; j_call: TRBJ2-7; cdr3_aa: CASRHTSYHQDYEQYF
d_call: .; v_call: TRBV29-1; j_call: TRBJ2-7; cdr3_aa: CSATKGSPYEQYF
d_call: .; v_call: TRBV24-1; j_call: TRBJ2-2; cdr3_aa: CATSDFSGGESGELFF
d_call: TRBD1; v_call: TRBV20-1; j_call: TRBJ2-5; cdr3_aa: CSASIGQGQETQYF
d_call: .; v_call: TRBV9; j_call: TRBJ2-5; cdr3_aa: CASSAGLQGSQETQYF
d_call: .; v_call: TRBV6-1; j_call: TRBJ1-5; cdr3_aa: CASRSGFTQPQHF
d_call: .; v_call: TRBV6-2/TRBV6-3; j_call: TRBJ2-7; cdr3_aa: CASSYRQGSSYEQYF
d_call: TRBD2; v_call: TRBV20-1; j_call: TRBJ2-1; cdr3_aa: CSAYSFGRAYNEQFF
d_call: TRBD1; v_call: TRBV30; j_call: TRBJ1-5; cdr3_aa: CAWREGQSSNQPQHF
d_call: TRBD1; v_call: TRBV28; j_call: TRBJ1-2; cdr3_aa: CAGSFRGSGYTF
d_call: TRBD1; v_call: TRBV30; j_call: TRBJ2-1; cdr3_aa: CAWRATTGGFYNEQFF
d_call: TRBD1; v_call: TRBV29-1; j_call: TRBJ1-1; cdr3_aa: CSVVPLQGVAFF
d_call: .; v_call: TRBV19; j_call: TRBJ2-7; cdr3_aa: CASSIFAGSSYEQYF
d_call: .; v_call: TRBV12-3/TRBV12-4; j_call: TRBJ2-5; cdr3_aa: CASSFSGAQETQYF
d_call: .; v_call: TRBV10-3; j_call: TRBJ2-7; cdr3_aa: CAISESLRAPQTEQYF
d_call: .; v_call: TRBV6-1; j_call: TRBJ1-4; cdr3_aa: CASSGDAPGKLFF
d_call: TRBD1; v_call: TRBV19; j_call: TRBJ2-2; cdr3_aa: CASRGTGNTGELFF
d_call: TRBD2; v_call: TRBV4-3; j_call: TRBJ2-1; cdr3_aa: CASSQDIGLAGGEQFF
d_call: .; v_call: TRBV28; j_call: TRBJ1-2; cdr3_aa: CASSLLSRNYGYTF
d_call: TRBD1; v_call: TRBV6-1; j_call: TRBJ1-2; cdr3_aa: CASSRQGYGYTF
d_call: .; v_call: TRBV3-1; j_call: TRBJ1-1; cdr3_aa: CASSHLNTEAFF
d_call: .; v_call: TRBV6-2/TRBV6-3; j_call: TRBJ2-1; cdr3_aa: CASSYGTPPNEQFF
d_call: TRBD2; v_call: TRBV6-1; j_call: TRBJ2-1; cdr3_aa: CASRGTSGSSYNEQFF
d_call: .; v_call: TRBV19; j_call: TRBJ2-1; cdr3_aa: CASLIRQFF